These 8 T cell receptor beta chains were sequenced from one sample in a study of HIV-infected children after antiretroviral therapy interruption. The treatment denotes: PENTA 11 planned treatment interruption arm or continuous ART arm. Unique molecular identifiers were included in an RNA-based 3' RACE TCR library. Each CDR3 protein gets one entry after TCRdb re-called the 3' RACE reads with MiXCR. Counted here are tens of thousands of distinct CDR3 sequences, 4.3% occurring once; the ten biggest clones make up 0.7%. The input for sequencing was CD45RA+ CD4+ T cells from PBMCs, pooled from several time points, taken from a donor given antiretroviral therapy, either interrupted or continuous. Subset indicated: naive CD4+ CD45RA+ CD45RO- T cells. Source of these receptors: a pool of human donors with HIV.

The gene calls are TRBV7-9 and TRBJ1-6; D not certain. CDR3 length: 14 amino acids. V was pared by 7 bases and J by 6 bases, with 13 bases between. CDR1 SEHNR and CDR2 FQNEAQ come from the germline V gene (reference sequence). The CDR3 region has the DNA TGTGCCAGCACCTCCTCGGGGTTTAATTCACCCCTCCACTTT. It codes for CASTSSGFNSPLHF. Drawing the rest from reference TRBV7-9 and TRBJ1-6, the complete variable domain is DTGVSQNPRHKITKRGQNVTFRCDPISEHNRLYWYRQTLGQGPEFLTYFQNEAQLEKSRLLSDRFSAERPKGSFSTLEIQRTEQGDSAMYLCASTSSGFNSPLHFGNGTRLTVT.

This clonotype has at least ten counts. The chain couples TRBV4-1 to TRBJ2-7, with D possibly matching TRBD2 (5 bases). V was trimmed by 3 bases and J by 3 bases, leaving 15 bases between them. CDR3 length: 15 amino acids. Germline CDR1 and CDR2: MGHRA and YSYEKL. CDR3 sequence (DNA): TGCGCCAGCAGCCATCCAGCGCGGGCCATCTACGAGCAGTACTTC. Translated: CASSHPARAIYEQYF.

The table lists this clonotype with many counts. CDR3 sequence: CASSRTDEQYF. Written as DNA, the CDR3 is TGTGCCAGCAGCCGCACGGACGAGCAGTACTTC. The gene calls are TRBV28 and TRBJ2-7; D unresolved. Germline V gene sequence: CDR1 MDHEN, CDR2 SYDVKM. The CDR3 runs 11 residues. V gave up 6 bases and J gave up 5 bases, with 8 bases separating them.

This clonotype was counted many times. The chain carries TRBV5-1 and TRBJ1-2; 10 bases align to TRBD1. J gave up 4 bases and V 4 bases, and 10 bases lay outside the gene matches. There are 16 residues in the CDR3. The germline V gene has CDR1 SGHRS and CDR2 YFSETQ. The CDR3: CASSPAGTGVSYGYTF. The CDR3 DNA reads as TGCGCCAGCAGCCCAGCCGGGACAGGGGTCTCCTATGGCTACACCTTC.

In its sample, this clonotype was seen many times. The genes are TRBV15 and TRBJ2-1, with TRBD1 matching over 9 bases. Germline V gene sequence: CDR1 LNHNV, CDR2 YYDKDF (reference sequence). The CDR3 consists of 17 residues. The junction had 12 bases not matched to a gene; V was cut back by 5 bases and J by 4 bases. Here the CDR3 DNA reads TGTGCCACCAGCTCAGAGAAGGGACAGGGCATTTACAATGAGCAGTTCTTC. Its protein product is CATSSEKGQGIYNEQFF.

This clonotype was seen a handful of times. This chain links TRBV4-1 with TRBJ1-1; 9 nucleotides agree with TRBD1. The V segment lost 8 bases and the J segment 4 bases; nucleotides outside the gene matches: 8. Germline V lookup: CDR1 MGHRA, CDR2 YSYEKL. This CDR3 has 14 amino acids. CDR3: CASGRDRVATEAFF. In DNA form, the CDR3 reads TGCGCCAGCGGACGGGACAGGGTAGCCACTGAAGCTTTCTTT.

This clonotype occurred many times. The CDR3 sequence: CSADQGQHQPQHF. The CDR3 DNA reads TGCAGTGCTGATCAGGGGCAGCATCAGCCCCAGCATTTT. The chain is built from TRBV20-1 and TRBJ1-5, with D perhaps TRBD1 (6 bases). The CDR3 spans 13 residues. With 5 bases removed from V and 5 bases from J, the gap between germline ends came to 13 bases. Germline V gene data show CDR1 as DFQATT and CDR2 as SNEGSKA (reference sequence).

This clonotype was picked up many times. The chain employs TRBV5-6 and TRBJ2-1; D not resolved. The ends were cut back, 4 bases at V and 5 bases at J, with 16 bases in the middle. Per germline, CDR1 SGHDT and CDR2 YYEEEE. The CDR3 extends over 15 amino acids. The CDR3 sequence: CASSLGGRNDNEQFF. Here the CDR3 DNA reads TGTGCCAGCAGCCTGGGCGGCCGGAACGACAATGAGCAGTTCTTC.